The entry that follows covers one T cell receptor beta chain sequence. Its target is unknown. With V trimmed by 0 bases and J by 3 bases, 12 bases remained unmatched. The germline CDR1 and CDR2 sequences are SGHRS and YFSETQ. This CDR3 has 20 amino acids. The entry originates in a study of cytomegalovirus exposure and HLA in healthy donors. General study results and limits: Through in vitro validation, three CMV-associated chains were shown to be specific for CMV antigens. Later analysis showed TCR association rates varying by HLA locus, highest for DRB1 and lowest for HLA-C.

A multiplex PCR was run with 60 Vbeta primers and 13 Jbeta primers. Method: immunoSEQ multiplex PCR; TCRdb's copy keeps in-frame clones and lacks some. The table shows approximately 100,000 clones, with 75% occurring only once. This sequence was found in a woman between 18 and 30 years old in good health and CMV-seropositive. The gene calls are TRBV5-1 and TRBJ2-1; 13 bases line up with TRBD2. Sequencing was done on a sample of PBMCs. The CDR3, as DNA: TGCGCCAGCAGCTTGGAGGCCAAATGGACTAGCGGGAGAGTCTACAATGAGCAGTTCTTC. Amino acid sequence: CASSLEAKWTSGRVYNEQFF.